The 5 T cell receptor beta chains in this list originate from one sample, sequenced in a study of STAT3 mutations in large granular lymphocyte leukemia. Study-level results: Every T-cell large granular lymphocyte leukemia patient had at least one immunodominant TCR beta clonotype.

Here immunoSEQ multiplex PCR was the method, and the copy in TCRdb shows in-frame clones only, minus some. This table holds 9,500 to 12,000 clones, around 49% found once. Their recognized antigens are unknown. The source material was peripheral blood mononuclear cells. The receptors shown here come from a boy aged 10-17 years with T-cell large granular lymphocyte leukemia. Some clones in this sample may be carry-over from other donors' samples.

This clone was observed a few times. The rearrangement uses TRBV30 and TRBJ1-5; 9 bases map to TRBD1. The CDR3 loop spans 17 amino acids. Trimming cost V 0 bases and J 0 bases; bases outside gene matches: 6. Germline CDR1 is GTSNPN and CDR2 is SVGIG (reference sequence). The chain's CDR3 is CAWSVRGQGYSNQPQHF. In DNA form, the CDR3 reads TGTGCCTGGAGTGTAAGGGGACAGGGTTATAGCAATCAGCCCCAGCATTTT.

This clone was seen a few times. This chain connects TRBV2 to TRBJ2-7; no clear D gene. The length of the CDR3 is 14 residues. CDR1 is SNHLY and CDR2 is FYNNEI in the germline V gene. With 4 bases removed from V and 1 base from J, the gap between germline ends came to 11 bases. The CDR3, as DNA: TGTGCCAGCAGTGCAGGCCAGGTTTCCTACGAGCAGTACTTC. This encodes CASSAGQVSYEQYF.

V gene TRBV2 combines with J gene TRBJ1-4; D is unclear. From germline, CDR1 is SNHLY and CDR2 FYNNEI. This CDR3 is 13 amino acids long. Trimming pared 2 bases from V and 7 bases from J, leaving 8 bases between. Written as DNA, the CDR3 is TGTGCCAGCAGTGAATTGACACCTGAAAAACTGTTTTTT. This sequence encodes CASSELTPEKLFF.

The chain carries TRBV5-1 and TRBJ1-5, with D perhaps TRBD1 (5 bases). CDR1 SGHRS and CDR2 YFSETQ come from the germline V gene. The CDR3 sequence is 14 residues long. Trimming removed 4 bases at V and 4 bases at J, with 12 bases between. CDR3 region: CASSPGEENQPQHF. The DNA of the CDR3 is TGCGCCAGCAGCCCGGGGGAGGAGAATCAGCCCCAGCATTTT.

The chain is built from TRBV7-9 and TRBJ1-2; 7 bases fit TRBD1. This CDR3 spans 15 amino acids. In germline, CDR1 is SEHNR, CDR2 FQNEAQ (reference sequence). Trimming removed 1 base from V and 6 bases from J; junction bases left unmatched: 8. Here the CDR3 reads CASSLVGGGVHGYTF. The CDR3 DNA reads TGTGCCAGCAGCTTAGTAGGAGGGGGCGTTCATGGCTACACCTTC.